What follows are 6 T cell receptor beta chains derived from one specimen sequenced in a study of identical twins. Via MiXCR, TCRdb re-called the 5' RACE reads, giving one row per CDR3 protein. The sample contains a few hundred thousand distinct CDR3 sequences, 9% to 15% of which appear only once. The same specimen was also included in a second study, on yellow fever vaccine responses in identical twins.

Sequenced input: CD8+ T cells sorted from blood. All receptors derive from a woman aged 18-29 years in good health.

This chain links TRBV7-6 with TRBJ2-2, with D perhaps matching TRBD1 (6 bases). Germline CDR1 SGHVS, CDR2 FNYEAQ. This CDR3 has 16 amino acids. V dropped 0 bases and J dropped 5 bases, with 13 bases sitting between them. DNA of the CDR3: TGTGCCAGCAGCTTAGCGGTTGGGACACCGACCGGGGAGCTGTTTTTT. It yields the protein CASSLAVGTPTGELFF.

The CDR3 spells CASSPDSYYNEQFF. DNA for the CDR3: TGTGCCAGCAGTCCGGACAGTTATTACAATGAGCAGTTCTTC. The J gene is TRBJ2-1, the V gene TRBV12-3 or TRBV12-4; tentative D call: TRBD1 (6 bases). Between the trimmed V and J ends, which lost 5 bases and 4 bases, there was a span of 12 bases. There are 14 residues in the CDR3.

This clonotype was picked up a small number of times. V is TRBV4-1 and J is TRBJ2-1; tentatively, D is TRBD1 or TRBD2 (7 bases each). This CDR3 comprises 15 residues. Germline values: CDR1 MGHRA, CDR2 YSYEKL. V was pared by 0 bases and J by 7 bases, with 13 bases between. The CDR3 DNA sequence: TGCGCCAGCAGCCAAGACAGGGGGAGGGCAAATGAGCAGTTCTTC. Protein: CASSQDRGRANEQFF.

This clonotype was seen more than once but under ten times. The CDR3 DNA follows: TGTGCCAGTGGACTAGGGGGGCACGAGCAGTACTTC. Residues: CASGLGGHEQYF. V is TRBV2 and J is TRBJ2-7; D is perhaps TRBD2 (7 bases). V lost 9 bases and J 5 bases, leaving 14 bases between the germline ends. In germline, CDR1 is SNHLY, CDR2 FYNNEI. The CDR3 extends over 12 amino acids.

This clonotype was detected once. Compared with germline, one end of the junction differs, possibly owing to a read error. The V and J genes are TRBV6-4 and TRBJ2-3; 8 bases agree with TRBD1. This CDR3 region has 15 residues. CDR1 and CDR2 from the germline V gene are MRHNA and SNTAGT. The CDR3 DNA follows: TGTGACAGCAGCCCCACAGGGGGTGGCACAGATACGCAGTATTTT. It translates to CDSSPTGGGTDTQYF.

The sample holds a few counts of this clonotype. The chain is built from TRBV24-1 and TRBJ2-5; TRBD2 matches 10 bases. CDR1 and CDR2 (germline): KGHDR, SFDVKD. CDR3 size: 15 residues. V was clipped by 2 bases and J by 4 bases; unmatched bases: 3. DNA of the CDR3: TGTGCCACCAGTGATTCTAGCGGGAGAACAGAGACCCAGTACTTC. Residues: CATSDSSGRTETQYF.